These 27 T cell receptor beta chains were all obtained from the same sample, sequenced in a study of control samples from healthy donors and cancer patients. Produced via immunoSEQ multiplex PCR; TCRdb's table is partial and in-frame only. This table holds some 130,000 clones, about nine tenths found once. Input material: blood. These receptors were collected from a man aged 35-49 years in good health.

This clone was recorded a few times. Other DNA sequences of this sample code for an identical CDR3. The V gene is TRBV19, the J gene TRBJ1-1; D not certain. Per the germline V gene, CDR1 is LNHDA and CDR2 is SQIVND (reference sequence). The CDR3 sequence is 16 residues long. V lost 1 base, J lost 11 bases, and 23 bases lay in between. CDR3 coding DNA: TGTGCCAGTAGTATAGCCCCGGACCAGGCGGCGGCGGTGGCTTTCTTT. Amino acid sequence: CASSIAPDQAAAVAFF.

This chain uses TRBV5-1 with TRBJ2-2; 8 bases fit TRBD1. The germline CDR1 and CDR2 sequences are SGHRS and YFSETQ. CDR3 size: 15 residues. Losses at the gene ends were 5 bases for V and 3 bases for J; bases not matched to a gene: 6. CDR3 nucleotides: TGCGCCAGCAGACAGACAGGGGTTTACACCGGGGAGCTGTTTTTT. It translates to CASRQTGVYTGELFF. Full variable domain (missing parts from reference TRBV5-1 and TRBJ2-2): KAGVTQTPRYLIKTRGQQVTLSCSPISGHRSVSWYQQTPGQGLQFLFEYFSETQRNKGNFPGRFSGRQFSNSRSEMNVSTLELGDSALYLCASRQTGVYTGELFFGEGSRLTVL.

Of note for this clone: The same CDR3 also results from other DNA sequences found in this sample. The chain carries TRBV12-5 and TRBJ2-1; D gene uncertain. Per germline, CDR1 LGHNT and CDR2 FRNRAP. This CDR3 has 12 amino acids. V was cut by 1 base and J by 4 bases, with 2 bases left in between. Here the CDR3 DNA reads TGTGCTAGTGGTTTGGCTTACAATGAGCAGTTCTTC. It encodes CASGLAYNEQFF.

The CDR3 loop is CASSHPDSTSQYF. The CDR3 bases are TGCGCCAGCAGCCACCCCGACAGCACATCCCAGTACTTC. The chain joins TRBV5-1 to TRBJ2-5; TRBD1 is a possible D gene (5 bases). V lost 4 bases and J lost 9, with 16 bases in between. This CDR3 comprises 13 residues. Germline V gene data show CDR1 as SGHRS and CDR2 as YFSETQ.

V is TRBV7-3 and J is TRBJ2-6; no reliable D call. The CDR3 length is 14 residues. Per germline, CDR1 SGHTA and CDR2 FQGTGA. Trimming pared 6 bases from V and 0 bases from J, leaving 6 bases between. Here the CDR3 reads CASSQLSGANVLTF. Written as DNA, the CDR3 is TGTGCCAGCAGTCAACTCTCTGGGGCCAACGTCCTGACTTTC.

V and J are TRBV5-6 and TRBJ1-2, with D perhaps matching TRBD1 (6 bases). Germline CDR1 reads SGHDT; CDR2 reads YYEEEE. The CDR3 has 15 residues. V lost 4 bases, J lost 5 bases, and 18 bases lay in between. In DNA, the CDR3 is TGTGCCAGCAGCCAACACAGGGTGAGCAAGTATGGCTACACCTTC. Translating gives CASSQHRVSKYGYTF.

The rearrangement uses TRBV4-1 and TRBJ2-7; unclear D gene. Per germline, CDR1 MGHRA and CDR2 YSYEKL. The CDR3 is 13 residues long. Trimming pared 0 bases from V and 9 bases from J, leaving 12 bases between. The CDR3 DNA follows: TGCGCCAGCAGCCAAGACCGCTTGTGGGGGCAGTACTTC. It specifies CASSQDRLWGQYF.

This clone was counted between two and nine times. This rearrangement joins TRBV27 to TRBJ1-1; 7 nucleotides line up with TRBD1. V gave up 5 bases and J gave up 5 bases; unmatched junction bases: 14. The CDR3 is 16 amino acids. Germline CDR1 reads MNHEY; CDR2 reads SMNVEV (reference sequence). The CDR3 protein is CASSPRGGTTGTEAFF. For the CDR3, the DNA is TGTGCCAGCAGTCCTCGAGGGGGCACAACCGGAACTGAAGCTTTCTTT.

The CDR3 DNA reads as TGTGCCAGCAGCTTCCGGGCGGTACTCTCTGGAAACACCATATATTTT. This gives the protein CASSFRAVLSGNTIYF. The rearrangement uses TRBV5-5 and TRBJ1-3; D is undetermined. Germline V gives CDR1 SGHKS, CDR2 YYEKEE (reference sequence). This CDR3 is built from 16 residues. Trimming stripped 2 bases from V and 0 bases from J, with 12 bases between.

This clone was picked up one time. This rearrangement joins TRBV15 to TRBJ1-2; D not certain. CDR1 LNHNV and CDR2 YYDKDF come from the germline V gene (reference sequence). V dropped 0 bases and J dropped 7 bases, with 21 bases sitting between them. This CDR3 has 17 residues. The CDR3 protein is CATSRDTLQRGTFGYTF. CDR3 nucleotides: TGTGCCACCAGCAGAGATACCCTCCAGCGTGGTACTTTTGGCTACACCTTC.

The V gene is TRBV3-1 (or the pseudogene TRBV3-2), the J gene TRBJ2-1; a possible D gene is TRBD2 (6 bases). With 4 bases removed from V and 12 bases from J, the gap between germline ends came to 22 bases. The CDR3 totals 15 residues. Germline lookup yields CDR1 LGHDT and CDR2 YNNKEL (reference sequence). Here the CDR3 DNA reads TGTGCCAGCAGCCTAGGGGACTCTTGGACCAGTAGGCAGTTCTTC. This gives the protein CASSLGDSWTSRQFF.

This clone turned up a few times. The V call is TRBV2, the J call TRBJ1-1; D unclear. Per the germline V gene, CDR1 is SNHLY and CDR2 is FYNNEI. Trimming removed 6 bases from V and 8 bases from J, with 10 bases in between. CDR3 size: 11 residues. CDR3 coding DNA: TGTGCCAGCAGCCGGGTCCGGGAAGCTTTCTTT. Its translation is CASSRVREAFF.

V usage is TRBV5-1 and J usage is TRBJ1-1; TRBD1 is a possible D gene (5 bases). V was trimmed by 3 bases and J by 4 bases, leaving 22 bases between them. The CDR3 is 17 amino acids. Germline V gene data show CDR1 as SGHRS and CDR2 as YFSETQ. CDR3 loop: CASSSQTVQRRGTEAFF. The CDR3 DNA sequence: TGCGCCAGCAGCTCCCAGACAGTACAGCGGAGGGGCACTGAAGCTTTCTTT.

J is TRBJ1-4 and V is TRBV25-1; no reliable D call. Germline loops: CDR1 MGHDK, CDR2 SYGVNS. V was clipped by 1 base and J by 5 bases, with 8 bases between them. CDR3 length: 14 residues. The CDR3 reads CASSELGSNEKLFF. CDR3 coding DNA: TGTGCCAGCAGTGAATTGGGATCGAATGAAAAACTGTTTTTT. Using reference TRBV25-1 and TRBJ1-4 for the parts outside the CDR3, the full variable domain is EADIYQTPRYLVIGTGKKITLECSQTMGHDKMYWYQQDPGMELHLIHYSYGVNSTEKGDLSSESTVSRIRTEHFPLTLESARPSHTSQYLCASSELGSNEKLFFGSGTQLSVL.

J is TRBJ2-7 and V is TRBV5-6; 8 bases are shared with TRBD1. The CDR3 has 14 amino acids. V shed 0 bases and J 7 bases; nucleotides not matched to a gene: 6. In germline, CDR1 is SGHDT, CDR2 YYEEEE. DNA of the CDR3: TGTGCCAGCAGCTTGGGGACAGGGTTCTGGGAGCAGTACTTC. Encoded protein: CASSLGTGFWEQYF.

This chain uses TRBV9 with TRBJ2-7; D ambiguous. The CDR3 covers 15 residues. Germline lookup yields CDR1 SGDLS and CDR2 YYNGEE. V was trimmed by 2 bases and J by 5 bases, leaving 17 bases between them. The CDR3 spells CASSVASNPFHEQYF. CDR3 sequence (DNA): TGTGCCAGCAGCGTCGCTTCAAACCCCTTCCACGAGCAGTACTTC. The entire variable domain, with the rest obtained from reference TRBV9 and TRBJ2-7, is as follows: DSGVTQTPKHLITATGQRVTLRCSPRSGDLSVYWYQQSLDQGLQFLIQYYNGEERAKGNILERFSAQQFPDLHSELNLSSLELGDSALYFCASSVASNPFHEQYFGPGTRLTVT.

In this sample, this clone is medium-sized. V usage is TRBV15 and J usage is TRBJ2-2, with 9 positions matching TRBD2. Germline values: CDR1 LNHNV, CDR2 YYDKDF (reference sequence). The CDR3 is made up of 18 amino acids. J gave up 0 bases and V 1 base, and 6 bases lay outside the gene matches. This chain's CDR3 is CATSRVLAGDPNTGELFF. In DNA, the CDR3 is TGTGCCACCAGCAGAGTTTTAGCGGGGGACCCGAACACCGGGGAGCTGTTTTTT.

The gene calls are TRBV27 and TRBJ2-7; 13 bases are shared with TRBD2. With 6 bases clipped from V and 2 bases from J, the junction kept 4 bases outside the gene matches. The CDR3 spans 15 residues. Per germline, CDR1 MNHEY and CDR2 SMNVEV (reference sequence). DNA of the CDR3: TGTGCCAGCAGACTAGCGGGGGGGCGTCCCTACGAGCAGTACTTC. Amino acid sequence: CASRLAGGRPYEQYF.

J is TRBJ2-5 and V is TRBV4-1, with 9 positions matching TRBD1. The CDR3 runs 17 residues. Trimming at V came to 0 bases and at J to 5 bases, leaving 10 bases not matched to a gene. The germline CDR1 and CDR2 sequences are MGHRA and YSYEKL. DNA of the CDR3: TGCGCCAGCAGCCAAGAAGGGACAGGGCATGGGTTGGAGACCCAGTACTTC. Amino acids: CASSQEGTGHGLETQYF.

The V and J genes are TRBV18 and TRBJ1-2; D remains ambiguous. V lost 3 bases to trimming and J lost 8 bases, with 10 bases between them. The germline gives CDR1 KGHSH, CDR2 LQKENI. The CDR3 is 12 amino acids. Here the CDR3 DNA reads TGTGCCAGCTCACCCTCGGCGGGGGGCTACACCTTC. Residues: CASSPSAGGYTF.

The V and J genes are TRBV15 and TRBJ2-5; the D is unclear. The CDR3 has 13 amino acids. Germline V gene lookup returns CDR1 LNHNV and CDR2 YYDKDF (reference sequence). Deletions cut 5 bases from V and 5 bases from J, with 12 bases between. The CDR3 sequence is CATSPRQAETQYF. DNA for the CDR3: TGTGCCACCAGCCCGAGGCAGGCGGAGACCCAGTACTTC.

The CDR3 DNA sequence: TGTGCCAGCAGTGACAGGGACACCGGGGAGCTGTTTTTT. Protein product: CASSDRDTGELFF. The chain recombines TRBV6-4 with TRBJ2-2; D not resolved. This CDR3 contains 13 residues. Trimming took 2 bases from V and 3 from J, leaving 4 bases between them. From germline, CDR1 is MRHNA and CDR2 SNTAGT.

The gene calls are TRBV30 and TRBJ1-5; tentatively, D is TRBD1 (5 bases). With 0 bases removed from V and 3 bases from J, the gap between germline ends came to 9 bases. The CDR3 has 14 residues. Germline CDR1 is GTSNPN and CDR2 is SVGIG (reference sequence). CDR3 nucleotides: TGTGCCTGGAGTGTAAAGGGGAACAATCAGCCCCAGCATTTT. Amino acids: CAWSVKGNNQPQHF. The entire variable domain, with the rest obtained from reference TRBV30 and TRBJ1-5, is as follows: SQTIHQWPATLVQPVGSPLSLECTVEGTSNPNLYWYRQAAGRGLQLLFYSVGIGQISSEVPQNLSASRPQDRQFILSSKKLLLSDSGFYLCAWSVKGNNQPQHFGDGTRLSIL.

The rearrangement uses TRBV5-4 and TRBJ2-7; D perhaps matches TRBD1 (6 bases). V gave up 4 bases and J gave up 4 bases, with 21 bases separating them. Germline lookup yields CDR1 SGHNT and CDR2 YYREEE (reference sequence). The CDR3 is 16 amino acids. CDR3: CASSSPRQGFPYEQYF. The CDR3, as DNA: TGTGCCAGCAGCAGTCCCCGTCAGGGGTTTCCTTACGAGCAGTACTTC. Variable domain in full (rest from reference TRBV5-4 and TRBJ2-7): ETGVTQSPTHLIKTRGQQVTLRCSSQSGHNTVSWYQQALGQGPQFIFQYYREEENGRGNFPPRFSGLQFPNYSSELNVNALELDDSALYLCASSSPRQGFPYEQYFGPGTRLTVT.

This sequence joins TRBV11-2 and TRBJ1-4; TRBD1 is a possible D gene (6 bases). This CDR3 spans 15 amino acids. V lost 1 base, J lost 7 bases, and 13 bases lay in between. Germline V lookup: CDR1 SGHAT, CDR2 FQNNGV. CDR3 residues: CASSLGNRVGEKLFF. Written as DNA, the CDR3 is TGTGCCAGCAGCTTAGGTAACAGGGTCGGTGAAAAACTGTTTTTT.

The CDR3, as DNA: TGTGCCACCAGGGCCCGGTGGGACGACTACACAGATACGCAGTATTTT. Translated, it gives CATRARWDDYTDTQYF. This chain uses TRBV15 with TRBJ2-3; the D gene could be TRBD1 or TRBD2 (5 bases each). The length of the CDR3 is 16 residues. V was trimmed by 6 bases and J by 2 bases, leaving 18 bases between them. The germline CDR1 and CDR2 sequences are LNHNV and YYDKDF (reference sequence). Based on the CDR3 plus reference TRBV15 and TRBJ2-3, the full variable domain is DAMVIQNPRYQVTQFGKPVTLSCSQTLNHNVMYWYQQKSSQAPKLLFHYYDKDFNNEADTPDNFQSRRPNTSFCFLDIRSPGLGDTAMYLCATRARWDDYTDTQYFGPGTRLTVL.

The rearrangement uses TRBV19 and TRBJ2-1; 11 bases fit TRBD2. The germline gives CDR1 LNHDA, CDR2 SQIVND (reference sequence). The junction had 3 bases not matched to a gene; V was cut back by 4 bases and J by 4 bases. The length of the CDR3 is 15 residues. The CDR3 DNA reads TGTGCCAGTAGTAGTCTAGCGGGGGGATACAATGAGCAGTTCTTC. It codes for CASSSLAGGYNEQFF.